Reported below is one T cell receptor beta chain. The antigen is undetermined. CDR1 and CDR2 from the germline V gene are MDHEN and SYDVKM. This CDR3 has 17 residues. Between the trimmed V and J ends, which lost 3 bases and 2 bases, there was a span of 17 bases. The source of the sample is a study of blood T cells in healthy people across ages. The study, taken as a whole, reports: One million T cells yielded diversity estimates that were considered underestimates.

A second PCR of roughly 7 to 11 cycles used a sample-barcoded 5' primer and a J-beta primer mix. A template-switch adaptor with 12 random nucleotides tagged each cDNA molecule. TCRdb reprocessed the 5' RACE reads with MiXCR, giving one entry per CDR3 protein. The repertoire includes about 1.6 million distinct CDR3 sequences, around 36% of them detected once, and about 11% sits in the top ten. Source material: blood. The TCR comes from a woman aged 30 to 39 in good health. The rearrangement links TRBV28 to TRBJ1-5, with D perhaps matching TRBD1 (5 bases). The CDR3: CASSFEAGKTGNQPQHF. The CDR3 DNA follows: TGTGCCAGCAGTTTTGAAGCAGGGAAGACAGGCAATCAGCCCCAGCATTTT.